These 21 T cell receptor beta chains came from one sample sequenced in a study of T cell repertoires in cytomegalovirus infection. These receptors have no identified antigens. TCRdb passed the reads through MiXCR, listing each CDR3 protein once. Of hundreds of thousands of distinct CDR3 sequences in the sample, 33% are singletons; the top ten hold about 18%. The sample in question was cultured PBMCs, obtained from culture after CMV antigen stimulation. The receptor source for this set is a human donor in good health (CMV status not recorded). Some clones in this sample may be carry-over from other donors' samples.

This clonotype appeared many times. A junction boundary mismatches the germline segment, possibly from a read error. This rearrangement joins TRBV5-1 to TRBJ1-5; D unclear. CDR1 and CDR2 from the germline V gene are SGHRS and YFSETQ. The CDR3 contains 14 residues. The CDR3 loop is CASSLDTGNQPQHF. Here the CDR3 DNA reads TGTGCCAGCAGCTTAGATACGGGGAATCAGCCCCAGCATTTT.

The sample holds a few counts of this clonotype. This chain uses TRBV12-3 or TRBV12-4 with TRBJ2-2; D possibly corresponds to TRBD1 (6 bases). V was cut by 3 bases and J by 7 bases, with 15 bases left in between. The CDR3 is 15 amino acids. CDR3 nucleotides: TGTGCCAGCAGTTTTGTCCAGGGGTATCACGGGGAGCTGTTTTTT. It codes for CASSFVQGYHGELFF.

V and J are TRBV10-3 and TRBJ2-7, with D maybe TRBD1 (6 bases). V lost 7 bases and J 5 bases, leaving 15 bases between the germline ends. This CDR3 region has 13 residues. Per germline, CDR1 ENHRY and CDR2 SYGVKD. In nucleotides, the CDR3 is TGTGCCATCACGACAGGAACTGGAGACGAGCAGTACTTC. As protein: CAITTGTGDEQYF.

The chain is built from TRBV19 and TRBJ2-2; D is unclear. This CDR3 comprises 15 residues. Germline CDR1 reads LNHDA; CDR2 reads SQIVND (reference sequence). Deletions cut 7 bases from V and 5 bases from J, with 17 bases between. The CDR3 DNA reads as TGTGCCAGTAACTATGCAGCTATAGGAACCGGGGAGCTGTTTTTT. As protein: CASNYAAIGTGELFF. Combining the CDR3 with reference TRBV19 and TRBJ2-2 gives the whole variable domain DGGITQSPKYLFRKEGQNVTLSCEQNLNHDAMYWYRQDPGQGLRLIYYSQIVNDFQKGDIAEGYSVSREKKESFPLTVTSAQKNPTAFYLCASNYAAIGTGELFFGEGSRLTVL.

The chain employs TRBV25-1 and TRBJ1-6, with no clear D. V shed 4 bases and J shed 8 bases, with 12 bases lying between them. Germline values: CDR1 MGHDK, CDR2 SYGVNS. The CDR3 has 14 amino acids. CDR3 amino acids: CASSVTARDSPLHF. CDR3 coding DNA: TGTGCCAGCAGTGTCACAGCTCGGGATTCACCCCTCCACTTT.

Remarks on this clonotype: A junction boundary mismatches the germline segment, possibly from a read error. The CDR3 coding sequence is TGTGACAGCAGCTTCAACCCGGGACAGGGAAGGGGTGAGGGCAATGAGCAGTTCTTC. This sequence encodes CDSSFNPGQGRGEGNEQFF. V gene TRBV7-6 combines with J gene TRBJ2-1, with 9 positions matching TRBD1. The CDR3 is 19 amino acids. CDR1 is SGHVS, CDR2 FNYEAQ, per germline.

The chain couples TRBV7-3 to TRBJ2-7; D is possibly TRBD2 (6 bases). Between the trimmed V and J ends, which lost 5 bases and 2 bases, there was a span of 10 bases. This CDR3 is 13 amino acids long. CDR1 is SGHTA, CDR2 FQGTGA, per germline. The CDR3 is CASSVGLPYEQYF. CDR3 nucleotides: TGTGCCAGCAGCGTCGGACTACCCTACGAGCAGTACTTC.

There are many counts of this clonotype. The chain links TRBV11-2 to TRBJ1-2, with D maybe TRBD1 (6 bases). Germline V CDR1 and CDR2: SGHAT, FQNNGV. The V gene lost 5 bases and the J gene lost 7 bases, with 38 bases spanning the gap. This CDR3 is 21 amino acids long. CDR3 bases: TGTGCCAGCAGCGCCATTCGGGTTAATTTGGGGGCGTCGAAAATAGATGGTGGCTACACCTTC. This encodes CASSAIRVNLGASKIDGGYTF.

This clonotype appeared a few times. The chain has TRBV6-1 and TRBJ2-7, with TRBD1 as a possible D gene (5 bases). Trimming removed 1 base from V and 2 bases from J, with 18 bases in between. The CDR3 is 17 amino acids. The germline V gene encodes CDR1 MNHNS and CDR2 SASEGT. CDR3 nucleotide sequence: TGTGCCAGCAGTGAAGTGGCCGCTTGGGGCTTTCCCTACGAGCAGTACTTC. It translates to CASSEVAAWGFPYEQYF.

This clonotype was observed a few times. The chain couples TRBV20-1 to TRBJ1-1; TRBD1 might be the D (5 bases). This CDR3 comprises 15 residues. V lost 0 bases and J 1 base, leaving 12 bases between the germline ends. Germline lookup yields CDR1 DFQATT and CDR2 SNEGSKA (reference sequence). Here the CDR3 DNA reads TGCAGTGCTAGAGATTATGGGGGTGGGAACACTGAAGCTTTCTTT. Encoded protein: CSARDYGGGNTEAFF.

The V call is TRBV7-1, the J call TRBJ2-1; D is uncertain. Being an ORF, TRBV7-1 has a function that is uncertain. V gave up 4 bases and J gave up 5 bases, with 9 bases separating them. This CDR3 spans 13 amino acids. The CDR3 reads CASSWGRDNEQFF. The CDR3 nucleotides read TGTGCCAGCAGCTGGGGAAGAGACAATGAGCAGTTCTTC.

This clonotype showed up just a few times. This chain uses TRBV7-6 with TRBJ2-2, with TRBD1 identical over 7 bases. The CDR3 runs to 15 residues. Germline values: CDR1 SGHVS, CDR2 FNYEAQ. The J segment lost 2 bases and the V segment lost 5 bases, leaving 5 bases of the junction unmatched. The CDR3 sequence: CASSRRQGNTGELFF. DNA for the CDR3: TGTGCCAGCAGCCGTCGACAGGGCAACACCGGGGAGCTGTTTTTT.

Only a few counts were recorded for this clonotype. The chain carries TRBV7-2 and TRBJ2-5, with D possibly matching TRBD2 (5 bases). The CDR3 extends over 13 amino acids. Germline CDR1 and CDR2: SGHTA and FQGNSA. The ends were cut back, 5 bases at V and 4 bases at J, with 11 bases in the middle. The CDR3 coding sequence is TGTGCCAGCAGCCCCGCGGGTGTAGAGACCCAGTACTTC. Amino acids: CASSPAGVETQYF.

This clonotype was counted many times. The chain uses TRBV7-2 and TRBJ2-2; D is unclear. V lost 1 base to trimming and J lost 8 bases, with 8 bases between them. The CDR3 sequence is 13 residues long. From germline, CDR1 is SGHTA and CDR2 FQGNSA. In DNA form, the CDR3 reads TGTGCCAGCAGCTTAGAGTCTCGGGGGGAGCTGTTTTTT. Translated: CASSLESRGELFF.

There are many counts of this clonotype. The chain is built from TRBV7-6 and TRBJ1-1, with a possible D match to TRBD1 (5 bases). The CDR3 sequence is 14 residues long. CDR1 SGHVS and CDR2 FNYEAQ come from the germline V gene. V shed 5 bases and J shed 3 bases, with 13 bases lying between them. The CDR3 protein is CASSPGGGDTEAFF. CDR3 DNA: TGTGCCAGCAGCCCAGGTGGAGGGGACACTGAAGCTTTCTTT.

This clonotype was detected only a few times. This chain connects TRBV7-2 to TRBJ2-7; TRBD1 might be the D (6 bases). Germline V gene lookup returns CDR1 SGHTA and CDR2 FQGNSA. This CDR3 comprises 14 residues. Trimming left V 6 bases short and J 0 bases short, with 12 bases between. CDR3: CASRPDRSSYEQYF. DNA for the CDR3: TGTGCCAGCAGACCCGACAGGAGCTCCTACGAGCAGTACTTC.

The chain combines TRBV28 with TRBJ1-2; D possibly corresponds to TRBD1 (5 bases). V was cut by 5 bases and J by 0 bases, with 10 bases left in between. The CDR3 loop spans 14 amino acids. From germline, CDR1 is MDHEN and CDR2 SYDVKM. CDR3 bases: TGTGCCAGCAGTCTGGGGGAAACTAACTATGGCTACACCTTC. Its protein product is CASSLGETNYGYTF.

This clonotype was recorded once. This sequence joins TRBV5-1 and TRBJ2-7, with 7 positions matching TRBD1. This CDR3 is 14 amino acids long. J gave up 4 bases and V 7 bases, and 11 bases lay outside the gene matches. Germline CDR1 reads SGHRS; CDR2 reads YFSETQ. CDR3 sequence (DNA): TGCGCCAGCGCGGGCACGGGACAGCTATACGAGCAGTACTTC. It codes for CASAGTGQLYEQYF.

This sequence joins TRBV12-3 or TRBV12-4 and TRBJ2-1; TRBD2 matches 8 bases. Trimming at V came to 8 bases and at J to 4 bases, leaving 10 bases not matched to a gene. CDR3 length: 15 residues. CDR3: CASRRGGGTYNEQFF. CDR3 nucleotides: TGTGCCAGCCGGAGGGGCGGGGGGACGTACAATGAGCAGTTCTTC.

This chain joins TRBV9 and TRBJ2-1; 16 bases align to TRBD2. V was pared by 0 bases and J by 6 bases, with 9 bases of the junction left unmatched. The CDR3 contains 19 residues. The germline V gene has CDR1 SGDLS and CDR2 YYNGEE. CDR3 sequence: CASSVAGAGTSGRANEQFF. The DNA for the CDR3 is TGTGCCAGCAGCGTAGCCGGAGCGGGGACTAGCGGGAGGGCCAATGAGCAGTTCTTC.

The gene calls are TRBV20-1 and TRBJ1-1, with no clear D. From germline, CDR1 is DFQATT and CDR2 SNEGSKA (reference sequence). CDR3 length: 12 residues. V lost 6 bases and J lost 1, with 9 bases in between. CDR3 sequence reads: CSATLQNTEAFF. The CDR3 region has the DNA TGCAGTGCCACCTTGCAGAACACTGAAGCTTTCTTT.